Shown below are 19 T cell receptor beta chains from a single sample sequenced in a study of T cell repertoires in cytomegalovirus infection. MiXCR, applied by TCRdb to the reads, yields one record per CDR3 protein. In the table there are about 440,000 distinct CDR3 sequences, 25% to 40% of which are singletons. Sequenced sample: PBMCs. All receptors come from a human donor in good health (CMV status not recorded). Some clones in this sample may be carry-over from other donors' samples.

This clonotype was recorded at least ten times. V gene TRBV2 combines with J gene TRBJ2-5, with 13 bases identical to TRBD2. Germline CDR1 is SNHLY and CDR2 is FYNNEI. The CDR3 sequence is 16 residues long. Unmatched junction bases numbered 7, after V lost 7 bases and J lost 2 bases. The CDR3 reads CASKRTSGSKQETQYF. CDR3 coding DNA: TGTGCCAGCAAGAGGACTAGCGGGAGTAAACAAGAGACCCAGTACTTC.

This clonotype was seen a handful of times. The V and J genes are TRBV19 and TRBJ1-2, with D unresolved. The CDR3 has 13 amino acids. The V gene's germline CDR1 is LNHDA and CDR2 SQIVND (reference sequence). V was pared by 5 bases and J by 0 bases, with 7 bases between. The CDR3 loop is CASSFPTNYGYTF. Here the CDR3 DNA reads TGTGCCAGTAGTTTTCCCACTAACTATGGCTACACCTTC. Using reference TRBV19 and TRBJ1-2 for the parts outside the CDR3, the full variable domain is DGGITQSPKYLFRKEGQNVTLSCEQNLNHDAMYWYRQDPGQGLRLIYYSQIVNDFQKGDIAEGYSVSREKKESFPLTVTSAQKNPTAFYLCASSFPTNYGYTFGSGTRLTVV.

The V and J genes are TRBV7-9 and TRBJ2-7; maybe TRBD1 (6 bases). V gave up 5 bases and J gave up 2 bases, with 10 bases separating them. The CDR3 is made up of 13 amino acids. The germline CDR1 and CDR2 sequences are SEHNR and FQNEAQ (reference sequence). CDR3 amino acids: CASSGWDTYEQYF. The CDR3 DNA reads TGTGCCAGCAGCGGATGGGACACCTACGAGCAGTACTTC.

Turning to this clonotype: The junction departs from germline at one end; a sequencing error may be responsible. The V call is TRBV19, the J call TRBJ2-1; TRBD1 aligns across 9 bases. Germline loops: CDR1 LNHDA, CDR2 SQIVND (reference sequence). The CDR3 spans 15 residues. The CDR3 coding sequence is TGTGCCAGTAGTGAGGACAGGGGAAGCTACAAAGAGCAGTTCTTC. The encoded protein is CASSEDRGSYKEQFF.

Only a few counts were recorded for this clonotype. This chain joins TRBV2 and TRBJ2-3, with D perhaps matching TRBD2 (5 bases). Germline CDR1 reads SNHLY; CDR2 reads FYNNEI. Trimming cost V 6 bases and J 5 bases, with 6 bases left between them. The CDR3 runs to 11 residues. The CDR3 region is CASSEGDTQYF. The CDR3 DNA sequence: TGTGCCAGCAGCGAGGGAGATACGCAGTATTTT.

The chain joins TRBV6-8 to TRBJ2-3; no reliable D call. The CDR3 runs 13 residues. Trimming pared 2 bases from V and 8 bases from J, leaving 11 bases between. Germline CDR1 MNHGY, CDR2 SAAAGT. DNA of the CDR3: TGTGCCAGCAGTTACACGCAGCTGGGTACGCAGTATTTT. This sequence encodes CASSYTQLGTQYF.

This clonotype has a single count. The chain carries TRBV4-1 and TRBJ1-5; D is unresolved. V was shortened by 0 bases and J by 9 bases, with 15 bases between the two germline ends. From germline, CDR1 is MGHRA and CDR2 YSYEKL. The CDR3 has 15 residues. The CDR3 loop is CASSQDLALRRPQHF. CDR3 nucleotide sequence: TGCGCCAGCAGCCAAGATCTAGCCCTCCGGCGGCCCCAGCATTTT.

This clonotype has just a few counts. The rearrangement joins TRBV14 to TRBJ1-6; TRBD1 is a possible D gene (6 bases). Trimming left V 2 bases short and J 7 bases short, with 15 bases between. Per the germline V gene, CDR1 is SGHDN and CDR2 is FVKESK. The CDR3 is 16 residues long. DNA of the CDR3: TGTGCCAGCAGCCAAACAGGGCTGGGAATGAATTCACCCCTCCACTTT. This translates into CASSQTGLGMNSPLHF. The entire variable domain, with the rest obtained from reference TRBV14 and TRBJ1-6, is as follows: EAGVTQFPSHSVIEKGQTVTLRCDPISGHDNLYWYRRVMGKEIKFLLHFVKESKQDESGMPNNRFLAERTGGTYSTLKVQPAELEDSGVYFCASSQTGLGMNSPLHFGNGTRLTVT.

There are a few counts of this clonotype. The V gene is TRBV2, the J gene TRBJ1-1, with D unresolved. CDR1 is SNHLY, CDR2 FYNNEI, per germline. This CDR3 comprises 14 residues. Deletions cut 0 bases from V and 1 base from J, with 6 bases between. The DNA for the CDR3 is TGTGCCAGCAGTGAAGCGTCGGAGAACACTGAAGCTTTCTTT. Translated: CASSEASENTEAFF. The variable domain in full, completed from reference TRBV2 and TRBJ1-1, reads EPEVTQTPSHQVTQMGQEVILRCVPISNHLYFYWYRQILGQKVEFLVSFYNNEISEKSEIFDDQFSVERPDGSNFTLKIRSTKLEDSAMYFCASSEASENTEAFFGQGTRLTVV.

The rearrangement joins TRBV7-9 to TRBJ2-2, with 8 positions matching TRBD1. Germline V CDR1 and CDR2: SEHNR, FQNEAQ (reference sequence). Trimming removed 5 bases from V and 4 bases from J; junction bases left unmatched: 9. The CDR3 totals 16 residues. CDR3 protein: CASSLGQGGSTGELFF. DNA of the CDR3: TGTGCCAGCAGCCTAGGACAGGGAGGAAGCACCGGGGAGCTGTTTTTT.

The V and J genes are TRBV6-2 or TRBV6-3 and TRBJ1-3, with D unresolved. The CDR3 covers 16 residues. Germline V gene data show CDR1 as MNHEY and CDR2 as SVGEGT. V lost 8 bases, J lost 4 bases, and 21 bases lay in between. The chain's CDR3 is CASLPSGKELGNTIYF. Here the CDR3 DNA reads TGTGCCAGCCTACCCTCGGGAAAAGAATTAGGAAACACCATATATTTT.

The chain couples TRBV6-6 to TRBJ1-5; D gene unclear. This CDR3 is 16 amino acids long. V shed 6 bases and J shed 0 bases, with 15 bases lying between them. Germline V lookup: CDR1 MNHNY, CDR2 SVGAGI (reference sequence). CDR3: CASRQRTGNSNQPQHF. In DNA form, the CDR3 reads TGTGCCAGCAGGCAGCGGACGGGCAATAGCAATCAGCCCCAGCATTTT.

The chain has TRBV6-5 and TRBJ2-1; TRBD2 might be the D (6 bases). CDR3 length: 15 residues. CDR1 and CDR2 from the germline V gene are MNHEY and SVGAGI. V was trimmed by 1 base and J by 2 bases, leaving 9 bases between them. Here the CDR3 DNA reads TGTGCCAGCAGTTACTTGGGAGGAACCTACAATGAGCAGTTCTTC. It yields the protein CASSYLGGTYNEQFF.

V usage is TRBV12-3 or TRBV12-4 and J usage is TRBJ2-2, with D unresolved. This CDR3 spans 13 amino acids. V lost 5 bases and J lost 6, with 10 bases in between. This CDR3 is CASSPIAAGELFF. Written as DNA, the CDR3 is TGTGCCAGCAGTCCGATAGCAGCCGGGGAGCTGTTTTTT.

In its sample, this clonotype was seen a few times. This chain connects TRBV7-9 to TRBJ2-7; D uncertain. The V and J ends lost 4 bases and 2 bases respectively, with 6 bases between them. CDR1 SEHNR and CDR2 FQNEAQ come from the germline V gene (reference sequence). This CDR3 comprises 12 residues. The CDR3 spells CASSSDAYEQYF. CDR3 bases: TGTGCCAGCAGCTCCGATGCCTACGAGCAGTACTTC.

In its sample, this clonotype was seen a few times. V is TRBV12-3 or TRBV12-4 and J is TRBJ2-7; no reliable D call. The CDR3 spans 14 residues. V was clipped by 2 bases and J by 3 bases, with 11 bases between them. The CDR3 is CASSLSSLFYEQYF. In nucleotides, the CDR3 is TGTGCCAGCAGTTTATCCTCCCTCTTCTACGAGCAGTACTTC.

This clonotype was observed a handful of times. For the CDR3, the DNA is TGTGCCAGCAGTGAATGGGGGCACCAGCCCCAGCATTTT. It yields the protein CASSEWGHQPQHF. This chain uses TRBV6-1 with TRBJ1-5; TRBD1 might be the D (6 bases). Germline values: CDR1 MNHNS, CDR2 SASEGT. Trimming stripped 2 bases from V and 7 bases from J, with 9 bases between. The CDR3 consists of 13 residues.

V usage is TRBV30 and J usage is TRBJ1-4, with 9 bases matching TRBD1. This CDR3 has 17 residues. Trimming took 1 base from V and 8 from J; bases not matched to a gene: 14. In germline, CDR1 is GTSNPN, CDR2 SVGIG (reference sequence). This chain's CDR3 is CAWSAKSGTGRPEKLFF. The CDR3 DNA sequence: TGTGCCTGGAGTGCCAAATCCGGGACAGGGCGGCCCGAAAAACTGTTTTTT.

This clonotype was recorded at least ten times. This chain uses TRBV7-2 with TRBJ1-1; D possibly corresponds to TRBD1 (6 bases). The germline V gene has CDR1 SGHTA and CDR2 FQGNSA. The CDR3 spans 15 residues. With 5 bases removed from V and 0 bases from J, the gap between germline ends came to 13 bases. Here the CDR3 DNA reads TGTGCCAGCAGCCCAAACAGGGTAATGAACACTGAAGCTTTCTTT. Its protein product is CASSPNRVMNTEAFF.